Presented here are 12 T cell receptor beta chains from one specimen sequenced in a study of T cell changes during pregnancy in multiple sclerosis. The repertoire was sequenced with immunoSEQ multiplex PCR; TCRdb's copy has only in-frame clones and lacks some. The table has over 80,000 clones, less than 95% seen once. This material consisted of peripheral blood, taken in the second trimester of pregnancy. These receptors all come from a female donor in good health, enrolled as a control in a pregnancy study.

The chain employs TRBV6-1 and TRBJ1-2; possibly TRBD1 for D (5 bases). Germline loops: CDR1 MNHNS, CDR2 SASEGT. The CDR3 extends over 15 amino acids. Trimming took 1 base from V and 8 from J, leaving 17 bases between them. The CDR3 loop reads CASSEVEGGAGGYTF. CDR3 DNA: TGTGCCAGCAGTGAAGTAGAGGGCGGGGCGGGGGGCTACACCTTC.

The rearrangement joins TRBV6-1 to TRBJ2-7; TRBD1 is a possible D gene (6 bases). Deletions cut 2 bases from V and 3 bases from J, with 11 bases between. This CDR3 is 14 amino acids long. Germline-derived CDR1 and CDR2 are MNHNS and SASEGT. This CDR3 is CASSERDMDYEQYF. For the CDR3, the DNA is TGTGCCAGCAGTGAAAGGGACATGGACTACGAGCAGTACTTC.

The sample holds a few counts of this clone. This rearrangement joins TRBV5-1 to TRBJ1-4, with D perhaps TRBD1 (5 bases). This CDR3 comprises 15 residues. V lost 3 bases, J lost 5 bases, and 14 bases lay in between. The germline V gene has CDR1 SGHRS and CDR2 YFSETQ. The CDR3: CASSYRQSQNEKLFF. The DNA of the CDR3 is TGCGCCAGCAGCTATCGACAGAGCCAAAATGAAAAACTGTTTTTT.

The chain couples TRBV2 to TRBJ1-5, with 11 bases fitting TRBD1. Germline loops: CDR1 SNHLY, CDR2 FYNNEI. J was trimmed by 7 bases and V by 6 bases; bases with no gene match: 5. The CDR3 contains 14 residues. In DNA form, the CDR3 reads TGTGCCAGCAGCGGGACAGGGGGAGGACAGCCCCAGCATTTT. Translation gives CASSGTGGGQPQHF.

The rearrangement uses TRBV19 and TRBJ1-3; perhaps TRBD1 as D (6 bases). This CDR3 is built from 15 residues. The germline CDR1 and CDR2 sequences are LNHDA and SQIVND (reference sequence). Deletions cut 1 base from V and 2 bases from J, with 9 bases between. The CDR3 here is CASSIAAGAGNTIYF. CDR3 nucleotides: TGTGCCAGTAGTATAGCGGCAGGGGCTGGAAACACCATATATTTT.

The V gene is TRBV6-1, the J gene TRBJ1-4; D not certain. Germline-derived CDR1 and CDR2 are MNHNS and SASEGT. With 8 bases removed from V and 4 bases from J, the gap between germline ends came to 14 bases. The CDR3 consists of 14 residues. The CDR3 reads CASRRIRNNEKLFF. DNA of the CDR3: TGTGCCAGCCGGAGGATTCGGAATAATGAAAAACTGTTTTTT.

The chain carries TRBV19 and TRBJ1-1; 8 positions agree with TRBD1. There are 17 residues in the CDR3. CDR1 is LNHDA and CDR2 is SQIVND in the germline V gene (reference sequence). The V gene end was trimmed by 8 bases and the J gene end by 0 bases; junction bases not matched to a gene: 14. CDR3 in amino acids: CASDARQGAGLNTEAFF. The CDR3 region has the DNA TGTGCCAGTGACGCCAGGCAGGGGGCGGGTTTGAACACTGAAGCTTTCTTT.

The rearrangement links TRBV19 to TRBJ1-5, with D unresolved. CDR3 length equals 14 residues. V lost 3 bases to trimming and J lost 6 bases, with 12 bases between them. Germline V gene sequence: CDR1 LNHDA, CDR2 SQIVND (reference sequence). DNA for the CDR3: TGTGCCAGTAGTATGACCGGAGGAGCTCAGCCCCAGCATTTT. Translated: CASSMTGGAQPQHF.

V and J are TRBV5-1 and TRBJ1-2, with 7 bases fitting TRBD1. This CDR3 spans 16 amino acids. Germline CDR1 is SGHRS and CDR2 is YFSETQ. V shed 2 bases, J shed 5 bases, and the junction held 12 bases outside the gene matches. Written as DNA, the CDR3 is TGCGCCAGCAGCTTCCGGACAGGAACTACTTCTTATGGCTACACCTTC. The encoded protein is CASSFRTGTTSYGYTF.

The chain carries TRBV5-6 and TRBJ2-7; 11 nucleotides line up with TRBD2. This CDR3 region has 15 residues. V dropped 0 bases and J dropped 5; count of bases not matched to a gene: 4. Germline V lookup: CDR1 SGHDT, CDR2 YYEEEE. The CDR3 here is CASSLALAGVDEQYF. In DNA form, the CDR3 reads TGTGCCAGCAGCTTGGCACTAGCGGGAGTGGACGAGCAGTACTTC.

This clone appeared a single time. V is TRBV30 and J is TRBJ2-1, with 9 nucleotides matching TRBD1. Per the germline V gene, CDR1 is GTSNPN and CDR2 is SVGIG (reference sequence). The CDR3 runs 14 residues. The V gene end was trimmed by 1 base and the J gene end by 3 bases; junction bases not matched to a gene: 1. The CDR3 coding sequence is TGTGCCTGGAGTGGACAGGGGGGCTACAATGAGCAGTTCTTC. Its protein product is CAWSGQGGYNEQFF.

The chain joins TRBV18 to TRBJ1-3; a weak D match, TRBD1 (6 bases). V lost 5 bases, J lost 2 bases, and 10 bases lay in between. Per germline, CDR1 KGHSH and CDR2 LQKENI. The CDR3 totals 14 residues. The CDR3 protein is CASSVTGTGNTIYF. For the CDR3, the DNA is TGTGCCAGCTCAGTTACAGGGACTGGAAACACCATATATTTT.